This entry describes one TCR beta chain. Antigen specificity is unknown. The treatment is: over 15 received Ad26.COV2.S at low or high dose, single or two shots; about 5 received placebo; per-sample allocation not given. After the first vaccine or placebo injection, samples were drawn on day 63. Germline loops: CDR1 SGHRS, CDR2 YFSETQ. The CDR3 spans 16 residues. J was trimmed by 0 bases and V by 4 bases; bases with no gene match: 9. These data originate in a study of Ad26.COV2.S vaccination and SARS-CoV-2 variants. Whole-study results and caveats: Vaccine recipients had higher spike-specific TCR breadth than placebo recipients.

The data were produced by immunoSEQ multiplex PCR, yet TCRdb's version contains in-frame clones alone and is incomplete. The profile shows about 350,000 clones, 70% to 90% of them singletons. The V gene is TRBV5-1, the J gene TRBJ2-7; 8 bases match TRBD2. This TCR came from a person aged 18-60 years who received the Ad26.COV2.S COVID-19 vaccine or a placebo. The sequencing used peripheral blood, collected in a trial of Ad26.COV2.S vaccine versus placebo. In nucleotides, the CDR3 is TGCGCCAGCAGCGCAAAGACTAGCGTGAGCTCCTACGAGCAGTACTTC. Translated, it gives CASSAKTSVSSYEQYF.